In this sample, the clone carrying this TCR beta chain turned up many times. Its antigen is as yet unknown. Unique molecular identifiers had been added to the TCR beta cDNA libraries. TCRdb ran MiXCR on the PCR reads and lists one entry per CDR3 protein. Of roughly 540,000 distinct CDR3 sequences listed, approximately 31% are singletons. This entry belongs to a study of post-analysis software for immune sequencing data. General study results and limits: In patients, roughly 5 TRBV segments were more frequent than in controls, with TRBV5-6, TRBV5-1 and TRBV20-1 among them.

This CDR3 has 13 residues. CDR1 is DFQATT, CDR2 SNEGSKA, per germline (reference sequence). V shed 6 bases and J shed 8 bases, with 18 bases lying between them. J is TRBJ2-3 and V is TRBV20-1; D is possibly TRBD1 or TRBD2 (5 bases each). Input material: blood. This TCR was recovered from a girl younger than 18 with multiple sclerosis. The CDR3 sequence is CSAGPTGVATQYF. The CDR3 region has the DNA TGCAGTGCGGGACCTACAGGTGTAGCTACGCAGTATTTT.